This T cell receptor (beta chain) appears in the sequencing data of a study of shared T cell receptors in the human thymus. The CDR3 is made up of 14 amino acids. The trim removed 6 bases at V and 2 bases at J, leaving 5 bases unmatched. Germline V gene sequence: CDR1 SNHLY, CDR2 FYNNEI. TCRdb keeps only in-frame clones here, not all; method: immunoSEQ multiplex PCR. The data contain roughly 710,000 clones, around 85% of them seen just once; the ten biggest clones take up roughly 0.01%. The same data also contributed to another study, on human thymus T cells. From that study: Resected material from corrective heart surgery provided the thymus tissue analysed. Related research described thymic repertoires that were highly overlapping among unrelated individuals.

Sample: thymocytes. This receptor was taken from a girl under three years old with a congenital heart defect. V gene TRBV2 combines with J gene TRBJ2-7, with TRBD1 matching over 9 bases. CDR3 DNA sequence: TGTGCCAGCAGCCGGGACAGGGCAACCTACGAGCAGTACTTC. It specifies CASSRDRATYEQYF.